Sequencing of this T cell receptor (beta chain) was carried out in a study of T cell clonotyping in hematopoietic cell transplantation. The protocol was immunoSEQ multiplex PCR, while the TCRdb copy is restricted to in-frame clones and leaves out a portion. The sample has some 29,000 clones, roughly nine tenths seen once. Samples: about 28 days before transplant, then days 30, 100 and 180 after. The germline V and J ends were trimmed by 7 bases and 1 base, with 9 bases remaining between them. CDR1 is SNHLY and CDR2 is FYNNEI in the germline V gene. The CDR3 runs 13 residues. Concerning this clone: The antigen is undetermined.

General observations from the study: No sorting was done, leaving CD4 and CD8 contributions mixed. After transplant, recipient diversity fell while pathologically expanded clonotypes grew through day 180. Few recipient clonotypes overlapped donors; over 95% were de novo at given depth.

The receptor's source is a female patient aged 50-59 years who had an allogeneic stem cell transplant from a related donor, so the T cells may come from the graft donor. Some clones in this sample may be carry-over from other donors' samples. Source: PBMCs, taken 100 days after allogeneic stem cell transplant. The rearrangement joins TRBV2 to TRBJ2-3; D remains unclear. Written as DNA, the CDR3 is TGTGCCAGCATGTTACGTCGCACAGATACGCAGTATTTT. This sequence encodes CASMLRRTDTQYF.